The rows below give T cell receptor beta chains drawn from one sample of a study of shared clonotypes between healthy human individuals. Data came from immunoSEQ multiplex PCR; TCRdb stores just in-frame clones and leaves some out. The sample yields roughly 510,000 clones, almost 80% seen once. The sample consisted of PBMCs. These receptors all stem from a woman in her 40s in good health. Some clones in this sample may be carry-over from other donors' samples. The CDR3 runs from the conserved cysteine through the conserved F or W. Each record gives: V gene, clone size, J gene, D gene, CDR3 DNA, CDR3 protein. D genes are given only for firm matches. A row's size may be missing; if present it is once, few, many or a size class.

>TRBV29-1|.|TRBJ2-1|.
TGCAGCCTTAGCGGTAGCTCCTACAATGAGCAGTTCTTC
CSLSGSSYNEQFF
>TRBV6-1|.|TRBJ1-1|.
TGTGCCAGCACCCCTAGTAGGGGAGGGACTGAAGCTTTCTTT
CASTPSRGGTEAFF
>TRBV28|.|TRBJ1-5|TRBD1
TGTGCCAGCAGTATCCCCAGTTGGGGACAGAGTCAGCCCCAGCATTTT
CASSIPSWGQSQPQHF
>TRBV5-1|.|TRBJ2-5|TRBD2
TGCGCCAGCAATAGGGAGGGAGTTCCAGAGACCCAGTACTTC
CASNREGVPETQYF
>TRBV28|.|TRBJ1-5|.
TGTGCCAGCGCAGACAGCTATAGCAATCAGCCCCAGCATTTT
CASADSYSNQPQHF
>TRBV30|.|TRBJ2-7|TRBD1
TGTGCCTGGAGTGTGGGACAGGCCTACGAGCAGTACTTC
CAWSVGQAYEQYF
>TRBV29-1|few|TRBJ1-1|TRBD1
TGCAGCGTTGACACAGGGGGAGAAACTGAAGCTTTCTTT
CSVDTGGETEAFF
>TRBV7-8|.|TRBJ2-2|TRBD2
TGTGCCAGCGCCTCCCTAGCGGGACTTCTAGCCGCCGGGGAGCTGTTTTTT
CASASLAGLLAAGELFF
>TRBV18|.|TRBJ2-5|.
TGTGCCAGCTCCCCGCAAGAGACCCAGTACTTC
CASSPQETQYF
>TRBV5-1|.|TRBJ2-7|TRBD2
TGCGCCAGCAGCCCGTTAACTAGCGGGAGTACGAAAGAGCAGTACTTC
CASSPLTSGSTKEQYF
>TRBV5-4|.|TRBJ2-3|.
TGTGCCAGCAGCTTGGCGGGTCAAGATACGCAGTATTTT
CASSLAGQDTQYF
>TRBV10-2|.|TRBJ1-2|TRBD1
TGCGCCAGCAGTGCCGGGACAGGGGTTGTCTATGGCTACACCTTC
CASSAGTGVVYGYTF
>TRBV5-1|.|TRBJ2-7|.
TGCGCCAGCAGCCCTCCAGGGGGGACCTACGAGCAGTACTTC
CASSPPGGTYEQYF
>TRBV7-7|.|TRBJ2-5|TRBD1
TGTGCTAGCAGCTTGGAGACAGGGGTAGAGACCCAGTACTTC
CASSLETGVETQYF
>TRBV30|.|TRBJ1-4|.
TGTGCCTGGAGAAGGGGTCCAGGGAAGGACGAAAAACTGTTTTTT
CAWRRGPGKDEKLFF
>TRBV27|many|TRBJ1-2|.
TGTGCCAGCAGAGCAGAGGATTATGGCTACACCTTC
CASRAEDYGYTF
>TRBV10-2|.|TRBJ2-5|TRBD1
TGCGCCAGCAGGCGAGGACAGGTACAAGAGACCCAGTACTTC
CASRRGQVQETQYF
>TRBV9|few|TRBJ1-4|.
TGTGCCAGCAGCGTAGGTCACGCAACTAATGAAAAACTGTTTTTT
CASSVGHATNEKLFF
>TRBV5-1|once|TRBJ1-2|.
TGCGCCAGCAGCTTTGGGGCGACTGGCTATGGCTACACCTTC
CASSFGATGYGYTF
>TRBV6-6|.|TRBJ2-7|.
TGTGCCAGCAGTTACTCGATGTCTGGTCAGGGCTACGAGCAGTACTTC
CASSYSMSGQGYEQYF
>TRBV7-2|.|TRBJ2-2|TRBD1
TGTGCCAGCAGCACGAGACAGGGGGGCTCCGGGGAGCTGTTTTTT
CASSTRQGGSGELFF
>TRBV7-6|.|TRBJ2-1|TRBD2
TGTGCCAGCAGCTTAGTGGCTAGCGGCCAATATGAGGCCTCCTACGATGAGCAGTTCTTC
CASSLVASGQYEASYDEQFF
>TRBV30|few|TRBJ1-6|TRBD1
TGTGCCTCCCGACAGGGGGTTTCCTATAATTCACCCCTCCACTTT
CASRQGVSYNSPLHF
>TRBV18|.|TRBJ1-1|.
TGTGCCAGCTCACCCGATGCCCCCCCCGTCACTGAAGCTTTCTTT
CASSPDAPPVTEAFF
>TRBV28|.|TRBJ2-3|.
TGTGCCAGCAGTTTATACAGGGCCGCAGATACGCAGTATTTT
CASSLYRAADTQYF
>TRBV28|.|TRBJ2-7|.
TGTGCCAGCAGTCAGGGCGGGGAGGCCTACGAGCAGTACTTC
CASSQGGEAYEQYF
>TRBV6-5|.|TRBJ1-2|.
TGTGCCAGCAGCCCTGGGGCTAACTATGGCTACACCTTC
CASSPGANYGYTF
>TRBV27|.|TRBJ2-7|.
TGTGCCAGCAGTTATGTTGGGGCGGGCGAGCAGTACTTC
CASSYVGAGEQYF
>TRBV28|.|TRBJ1-2|.
TGTGCCAGCAGTGTCCGAGGGGCGCTTGGCTACACCTTC
CASSVRGALGYTF
>TRBV27|.|TRBJ1-2|TRBD1
TGTGCCAGCAGTTCCTCGAGAGGGGGCAGCTACACCTTC
CASSSSRGGSYTF
>TRBV19|few|TRBJ2-7|.
TGTGCCAGTAGTAAAGGGACTTTGGACGAGCAGTACTTC
CASSKGTLDEQYF
>TRBV28|.|TRBJ1-1|.
TGTGCCAGCAGTCTAATAACGGGCCGCCGTAGACCTGAAGCTTTCTTT
CASSLITGRRRPEAFF
>TRBV29-1|.|TRBJ2-1|.
TGCAGCGTTGAACGGAGCTCCTACAATGAGCAGTTCTTC
CSVERSSYNEQFF
>TRBV18|many|TRBJ1-5|TRBD1
TGTGCCAGCTCACTACGGGACAGCCATCCGGCCCAGCATTTT
CASSLRDSHPAQHF
>TRBV30|.|TRBJ1-2|.
TGTGCCCAGTCTGGGAACGGGGCCCGTGGCTACACCTTC
CAQSGNGARGYTF
>TRBV7-2|.|TRBJ2-7|.
TGTGCCAGCAGCTGGGGGCGAGGTGGGCACGAGCAGTACTTC
CASSWGRGGHEQYF
>TRBV5-4|.|TRBJ2-1|TRBD2
TGTGCCAGCAGCGCAGGACTAGGCGTAGGGGAGCAGTTCTTC
CASSAGLGVGEQFF
>TRBV7-9|.|TRBJ2-7|.
TGTGCCAGCAGCCCGGACTTGTACTCCTACGAGCAGTACTTC
CASSPDLYSYEQYF
>TRBV18|.|TRBJ1-4|TRBD1
TGTGCCAGCTCCGGGACAGGGCCTAATGAAAAACTGTTTTTT
CASSGTGPNEKLFF